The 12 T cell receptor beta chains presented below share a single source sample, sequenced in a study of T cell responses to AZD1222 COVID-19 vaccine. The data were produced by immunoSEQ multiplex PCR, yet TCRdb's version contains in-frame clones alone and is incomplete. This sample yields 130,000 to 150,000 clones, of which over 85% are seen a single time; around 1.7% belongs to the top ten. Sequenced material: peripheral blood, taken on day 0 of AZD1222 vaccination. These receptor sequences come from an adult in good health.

CDR3 sequence: CAISESWTGQQPQHF. The DNA for the CDR3 is TGTGCCATCAGTGAGTCTTGGACAGGGCAACAGCCCCAGCATTTT. The genes are TRBV10-3 and TRBJ1-5; 8 bases map to TRBD1. The V gene's germline CDR1 is ENHRY and CDR2 SYGVKD. After removal of 0 bases from V and 7 bases from J, the junction contained 5 bases not matched to a gene. CDR3 length: 15 amino acids.

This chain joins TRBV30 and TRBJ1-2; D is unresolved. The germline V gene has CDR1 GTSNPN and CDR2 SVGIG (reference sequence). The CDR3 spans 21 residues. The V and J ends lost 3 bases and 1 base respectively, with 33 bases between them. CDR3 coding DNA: TGTGCCTGGAGCGGGAGTGGTCGTGTGTTGTCCCCTAGGCGGGTTAACTATGGCTACACCTTC. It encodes CAWSGSGRVLSPRRVNYGYTF. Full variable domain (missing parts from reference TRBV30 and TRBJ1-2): SQTIHQWPATLVQPVGSPLSLECTVEGTSNPNLYWYRQAAGRGLQLLFYSVGIGQISSEVPQNLSASRPQDRQFILSSKKLLLSDSGFYLCAWSGSGRVLSPRRVNYGYTFGSGTRLTVV.

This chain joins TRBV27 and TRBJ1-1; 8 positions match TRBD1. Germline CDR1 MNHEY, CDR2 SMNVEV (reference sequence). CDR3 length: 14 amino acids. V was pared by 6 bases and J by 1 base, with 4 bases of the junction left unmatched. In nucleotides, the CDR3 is TGTGCCAGCAGGTTGACAGGGGCGAACACTGAAGCTTTCTTT. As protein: CASRLTGANTEAFF.

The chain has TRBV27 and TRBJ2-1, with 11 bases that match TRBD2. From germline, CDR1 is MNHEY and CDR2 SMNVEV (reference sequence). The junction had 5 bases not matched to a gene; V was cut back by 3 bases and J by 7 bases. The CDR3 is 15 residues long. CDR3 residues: CASSLRRLAGNEQFF. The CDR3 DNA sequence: TGTGCCAGCAGTTTGCGTAGACTAGCGGGAAATGAGCAGTTCTTC.

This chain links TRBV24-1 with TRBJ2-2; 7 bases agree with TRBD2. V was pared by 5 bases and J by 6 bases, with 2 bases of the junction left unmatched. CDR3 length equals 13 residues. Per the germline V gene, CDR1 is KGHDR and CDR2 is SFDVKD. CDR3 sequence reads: CATSASGPGELFF. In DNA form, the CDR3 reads TGTGCCACCAGTGCTAGCGGCCCCGGGGAGCTGTTTTTT.

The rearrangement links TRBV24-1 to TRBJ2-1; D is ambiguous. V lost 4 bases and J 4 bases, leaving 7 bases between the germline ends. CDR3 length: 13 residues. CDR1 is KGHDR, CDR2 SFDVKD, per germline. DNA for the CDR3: TGTGCCACCAGTGACGCCAGTTACAATGAGCAGTTCTTC. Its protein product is CATSDASYNEQFF.

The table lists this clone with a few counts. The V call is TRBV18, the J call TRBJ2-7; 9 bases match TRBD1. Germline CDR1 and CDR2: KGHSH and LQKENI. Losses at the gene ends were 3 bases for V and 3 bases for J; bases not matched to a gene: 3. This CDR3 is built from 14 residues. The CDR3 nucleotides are TGTGCCAGCTCACCGGACAGGGGAGGCTACGAGCAGTACTTC. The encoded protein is CASSPDRGGYEQYF.

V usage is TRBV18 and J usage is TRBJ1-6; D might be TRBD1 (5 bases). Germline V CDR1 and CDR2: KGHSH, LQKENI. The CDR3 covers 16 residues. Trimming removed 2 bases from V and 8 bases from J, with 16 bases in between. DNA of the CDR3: TGTGCCAGCTCACCAAATCCCACTGGGGGGGATTCACCCCTCCACTTT. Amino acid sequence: CASSPNPTGGDSPLHF. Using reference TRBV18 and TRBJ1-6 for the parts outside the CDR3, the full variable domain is NAGVMQNPRHLVRRRGQEARLRCSPMKGHSHVYWYRQLPEEGLKFMVYLQKENIIDESGMPKERFSAEFPKEGPSILRIQQVVRGDSAAYFCASSPNPTGGDSPLHFGNGTRLTVT.

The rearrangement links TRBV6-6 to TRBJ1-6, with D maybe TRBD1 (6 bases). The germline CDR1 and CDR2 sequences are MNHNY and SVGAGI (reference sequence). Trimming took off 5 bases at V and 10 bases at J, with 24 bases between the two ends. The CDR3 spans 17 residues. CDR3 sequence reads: CASSPLLGGGLKSPLHF. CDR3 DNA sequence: TGTGCCAGCAGTCCCCTATTAGGGGGGGGGCTAAAGTCACCCCTCCACTTT.

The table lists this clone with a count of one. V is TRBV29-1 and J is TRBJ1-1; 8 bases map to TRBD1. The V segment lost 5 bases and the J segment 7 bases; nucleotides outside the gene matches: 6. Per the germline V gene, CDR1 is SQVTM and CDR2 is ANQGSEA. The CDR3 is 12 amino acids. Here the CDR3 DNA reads TGCAGCGTTACAGGGGGAAAGATTGAAGCTTTCTTT. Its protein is CSVTGGKIEAFF. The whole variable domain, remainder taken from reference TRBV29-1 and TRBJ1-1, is SAVISQKPSRDICQRGTSLTIQCQVDSQVTMMFWYRQQPGQSLTLIATANQGSEATYESGFVIDKFPISRPNLTFSTLTVSNMSPEDSSIYLCSVTGGKIEAFFGQGTRLTVV.

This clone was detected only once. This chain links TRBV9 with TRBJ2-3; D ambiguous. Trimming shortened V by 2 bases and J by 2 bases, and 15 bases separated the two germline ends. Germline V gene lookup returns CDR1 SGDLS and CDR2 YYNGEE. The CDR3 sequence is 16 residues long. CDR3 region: CASSVVGLGDTDTQYF. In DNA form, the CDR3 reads TGTGCCAGCAGCGTGGTGGGCCTTGGTGACACAGATACGCAGTATTTT. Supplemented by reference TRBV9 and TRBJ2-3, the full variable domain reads DSGVTQTPKHLITATGQRVTLRCSPRSGDLSVYWYQQSLDQGLQFLIQYYNGEERAKGNILERFSAQQFPDLHSELNLSSLELGDSALYFCASSVVGLGDTDTQYFGPGTRLTVL.

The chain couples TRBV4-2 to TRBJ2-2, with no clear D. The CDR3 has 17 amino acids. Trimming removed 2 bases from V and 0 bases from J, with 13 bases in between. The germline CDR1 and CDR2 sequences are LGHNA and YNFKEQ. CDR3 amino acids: CASSQSYPGSNTGELFF. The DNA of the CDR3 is TGTGCCAGCAGCCAATCCTACCCTGGCTCGAACACCGGGGAGCTGTTTTTT.